This entry concerns a single T cell receptor (beta chain). The antigen remains undetermined. This sample was taken from a study of cytomegalovirus exposure and HLA in healthy donors. Study outcomes and limitations: Later, TCR association rates were found to vary by HLA locus, highest for DRB1 and lowest for HLA-C. An analysis was carried out later, and it reportedly showed fewer N-insertions in an Asian-associated ancestry cluster than the approximately 660-donor mean.

The PCR contained 60 Vbeta and 13 Jbeta primers. Profiled with immunoSEQ multiplex PCR; TCRdb holds only in-frame clones, not every one. The table shows 120,000 or so clones, with about 81% occurring only once. This clonotype was sampled from a man in his forties or fifties in good health and CMV-seronegative. Specimen: PBMCs.

CDR3 DNA sequence: TGTGCCAGCAGTTTTGATAGGGGCTATGGCTACACCTTC. It codes for CASSFDRGYGYTF. The J gene is TRBJ1-2, the V gene TRBV27; D might be TRBD1 (5 bases). Germline values: CDR1 MNHEY, CDR2 SMNVEV (reference sequence). The CDR3 is made up of 13 amino acids. Trimming stripped 3 bases from V and 4 bases from J, with 9 bases between.